These T cell receptor beta chains were read from a single sample in a study of cytomegalovirus exposure and HLA in healthy donors. Sequencing used immunoSEQ multiplex PCR; TCRdb keeps in-frame clones, though not all of them. The table lists tens of thousands of clones. The sample taken for sequencing was PBMCs. Receptor source: a male donor in good health and CMV-seronegative. The CDR3 runs from the conserved cysteine through the conserved F or W. The order of the fields is V gene, D gene, CDR3 length, J gene, CDR3 protein, CDR3 DNA. A D gene is named only where the DNA matches it firmly.

v_gene: TRBV30; d_gene: .; len: 15; j_gene: TRBJ1-1; CDR3aa: CAWSPRGSFEAEAFF; CDR3nt: TGTGCCTGGAGTCCACGAGGGTCCTTTGAGGCTGAAGCTTTCTTT
v_gene: TRBV6-1; d_gene: .; len: 9; j_gene: TRBJ2-2; CDR3aa: CASSDGSLF; CDR3nt: TGTGCCAGCAGTGATGGGAGCCTTTTT
v_gene: TRBV5-4; d_gene: .; len: 17; j_gene: TRBJ2-6; CDR3aa: CASSLEAIASGANVLTF; CDR3nt: TGTGCCAGCAGCTTGGAGGCCATAGCCTCTGGGGCCAACGTCCTGACTTTC
v_gene: TRBV6-4; d_gene: TRBD2; len: 15; j_gene: TRBJ2-1; CDR3aa: CASSDSSGGVHEQFF; CDR3nt: TGTGCCAGCAGTGACTCTAGCGGGGGGGTCCATGAGCAGTTCTTC
v_gene: TRBV5-1; d_gene: .; len: 16; j_gene: TRBJ1-2; CDR3aa: CASSLVTGKSRYGYTF; CDR3nt: TGCGCCAGCAGCTTGGTTACAGGGAAATCGCGCTATGGCTACACCTTC
v_gene: TRBV4-1; d_gene: TRBD1; len: 16; j_gene: TRBJ2-1; CDR3aa: CASSQLPGQGIDEQFF; CDR3nt: TGCGCCAGCAGCCAACTTCCGGGACAGGGTATAGATGAGCAGTTCTTC
v_gene: TRBV25-1; d_gene: TRBD1; len: 16; j_gene: TRBJ2-1; CDR3aa: CASSGYRDRGRHEQFF; CDR3nt: TGTGCCAGCAGTGGATACCGGGACAGGGGGCGCCATGAGCAGTTCTTC
v_gene: TRBV4-1; d_gene: .; len: 15; j_gene: TRBJ2-7; CDR3aa: CASSQGASSWYEQYF; CDR3nt: TGCGCCAGCAGCCAAGGGGCGTCTAGCTGGTACGAGCAGTACTTC
v_gene: TRBV4-2; d_gene: .; len: 18; j_gene: TRBJ2-7; CDR3aa: CASSQAGIGSHLDYEQYF; CDR3nt: TGTGCCAGCAGCCAAGCCGGGATCGGCAGCCACTTAGACTACGAGCAGTACTTC
v_gene: TRBV5-6; d_gene: .; len: 11; j_gene: TRBJ2-7; CDR3aa: CASSFRYEQYF; CDR3nt: TGTGCCAGCAGCTTCAGGTACGAGCAGTACTTC
v_gene: TRBV6-5; d_gene: .; len: 14; j_gene: TRBJ1-1; CDR3aa: CASRNPGGVGEAFF; CDR3nt: TGTGCCAGCAGGAACCCGGGGGGGGTGGGTGAAGCTTTCTTT
v_gene: TRBV9; d_gene: .; len: 12; j_gene: TRBJ2-3; CDR3aa: CASSADTDTQYF; CDR3nt: TGTGCCAGCAGCGCAGACACAGATACGCAGTATTTT